The 28 T cell receptor beta chains in this list originate from one sample, sequenced in a study of T cell repertoires in ileal Crohn's disease. The table came from immunoSEQ multiplex PCR; TCRdb's copy has only in-frame clones and leaves some out. Of around 17,000 clones listed, over 50% are singletons. The sequenced material came from ileal tissue. These receptors were taken from an adult with Crohn's disease.

CDR3 region: CASSSGQGVPFYGYTF. DNA of the CDR3: TGCGCCAGCTCCTCGGGACAGGGGGTCCCCTTCTATGGCTACACCTTC. The V gene is TRBV5-1, the J gene TRBJ1-2, with 11 bases aligning to TRBD1. Per germline, CDR1 SGHRS and CDR2 YFSETQ. CDR3 size: 16 residues. Losses at the gene ends were 7 bases for V and 4 bases for J; bases not matched to a gene: 12. Together with reference TRBV5-1 and TRBJ1-2, the CDR3 gives the full variable domain: KAGVTQTPRYLIKTRGQQVTLSCSPISGHRSVSWYQQTPGQGLQFLFEYFSETQRNKGNFPGRFSGRQFSNSRSEMNVSTLELGDSALYLCASSSGQGVPFYGYTFGSGTRLTVV.

The chain recombines TRBV5-6 with TRBJ2-7; 7 nucleotides align to TRBD1. With 3 bases clipped from V and 0 bases from J, the junction kept 6 bases outside the gene matches. The CDR3 is made up of 15 amino acids. The germline gives CDR1 SGHDT, CDR2 YYEEEE. CDR3 DNA sequence: TGTGCCAGCAGCTGGTACAGGGGTTTCTCCTACGAGCAGTACTTC. It encodes CASSWYRGFSYEQYF. Supplemented by reference TRBV5-6 and TRBJ2-7, the full variable domain reads DAGVTQSPTHLIKTRGQQVTLRCSPKSGHDTVSWYQQALGQGPQFIFQYYEEEERQRGNFPDRFSGHQFPNYSSELNVNALLLGDSALYLCASSWYRGFSYEQYFGPGTRLTVT.

This chain uses TRBV28 with TRBJ1-2; D uncertain. Per the germline V gene, CDR1 is MDHEN and CDR2 is SYDVKM. V was trimmed by 3 bases and J by 8 bases, leaving 19 bases between them. This CDR3 comprises 15 residues. This chain's CDR3 is CASSFGNMARGGYTF. As DNA, the CDR3 is TGTGCCAGCAGTTTCGGGAATATGGCCCGAGGGGGCTACACCTTC.

The chain recombines TRBV27 with TRBJ1-1, with TRBD1 as a possible D gene (5 bases). V was pared by 1 base and J by 1 base, with 10 bases between. The CDR3 has 15 residues. Germline-derived CDR1 and CDR2 are MNHEY and SMNVEV (reference sequence). CDR3 nucleotides: TGTGCCAGCAGTTTATGGGTGGGGGGGAACACTGAAGCTTTCTTT. Its translation: CASSLWVGGNTEAFF.

J is TRBJ2-1 and V is TRBV27; 10 bases align to TRBD2. There are 18 residues in the CDR3. Trimming at V came to 7 bases and at J to 1 base, leaving 13 bases not matched to a gene. The germline gives CDR1 MNHEY, CDR2 SMNVEV (reference sequence). Here the CDR3 DNA reads TGTGCCAGCAAACCGGTGAGCGGGAGGGCCTCGTCCTACAATGAGCAGTTCTTC. Encoded protein: CASKPVSGRASSYNEQFF.

This clone was recorded a few times. V usage is TRBV5-6 and J usage is TRBJ2-7, with 8 positions matching TRBD1. V trimming: 4 bases; J trimming: 4 bases; junction bases outside the gene matches: 4. The CDR3 consists of 13 residues. CDR1 is SGHDT, CDR2 YYEEEE, per germline. In nucleotides, the CDR3 is TGTGCCAGCAGCCGCAGGGGGCAGTACGAGCAGTACTTC. Its translation is CASSRRGQYEQYF.

This clone showed up just once. This chain connects TRBV5-1 to TRBJ1-4; D unclear. The V and J ends lost 1 base and 0 bases respectively, with 4 bases between them. The length of the CDR3 is 14 residues. Germline CDR1 reads SGHRS; CDR2 reads YFSETQ. CDR3 loop: CASSLSSTNEKLFF. The CDR3, as DNA: TGCGCCAGCAGCTTGTCTTCAACTAATGAAAAACTGTTTTTT.

The chain has TRBV29-1 and TRBJ2-4; TRBD1 matches 7 bases. CDR1 is SQVTM, CDR2 ANQGSEA, per germline. With V trimmed by 4 bases and J by 0 bases, 3 bases remained unmatched. CDR3 length equals 14 residues. CDR3 region: CSVVAGGAKNIQYF. The CDR3 DNA reads as TGCAGCGTTGTTGCAGGGGGAGCCAAAAACATTCAGTACTTC.

The chain carries TRBV7-8 and TRBJ2-1; 12 bases match TRBD2. Germline CDR1 SGHVS, CDR2 FQNEAQ. With V trimmed by 4 bases and J by 8 bases, 6 bases remained unmatched. This CDR3 is built from 15 residues. Written as DNA, the CDR3 is TGTGCCAGCAGCTCCCTAGCGGGAGGGTTGGATGAGCAGTTCTTC. Translation: CASSSLAGGLDEQFF. The full variable domain, with the rest looked up from reference TRBV7-8 and TRBJ2-1, is GAGVSQSPRYKVAKRGQDVALRCDPISGHVSLFWYQQALGQGPEFLTYFQNEAQLDKSGLPSDRFFAERPEGSVSTLKIQRTQQEDSAVYLCASSSLAGGLDEQFFGPGTRLTVL.

This chain uses TRBV29-1 with TRBJ2-5; TRBD1 is a possible D gene (5 bases). TRBJ2-7 explains the end of the DNA better; the J call may be wrong. The CDR3 has 14 amino acids. Germline values: CDR1 SQVTM, CDR2 ANQGSEA. The CDR3 region is CSVGGDSHYNEQYF. The CDR3 region has the DNA TGCAGCGTTGGCGGTGACAGTCATTACAACGAGCAGTACTTC.

The chain joins TRBV7-9 to TRBJ2-1; 13 nucleotides align to TRBD2. There are 18 residues in the CDR3. Germline assignment: CDR1 SEHNR and CDR2 FQNEAQ (reference sequence). V dropped 7 bases and J dropped 3; count of bases not matched to a gene: 12. The CDR3 coding sequence is TGTGCCAGCACCTACGGACTAGCGGGAGAGTTCAACTACAATGAGCAGTTCTTC. This codes for CASTYGLAGEFNYNEQFF.

V is TRBV4-3 and J is TRBJ2-7; D is possibly TRBD2 (5 bases). With 4 bases removed from V and 2 bases from J, the gap between germline ends came to 12 bases. The CDR3 is 14 amino acids. Germline values: CDR1 LGHNA, CDR2 YSLEER. CDR3 coding DNA: TGCGCCAGCAGCCCGGCGGGTCGGACCTACGAGCAGTACTTC. It codes for CASSPAGRTYEQYF.

J is TRBJ2-1 and V is TRBV25-1, with 7 bases that match TRBD2. Germline-derived CDR1 and CDR2 are MGHDK and SYGVNS. CDR3 length equals 15 residues. J was trimmed by 2 bases and V by 5 bases; bases with no gene match: 6. The CDR3, as DNA: TGTGCCAGCAGTAATGGCGGACTAGCCTACAATGAGCAGTTCTTC. It specifies CASSNGGLAYNEQFF.

CDR3 coding DNA: TGCGCCAGCAGCCAAGGATCAAGGGGGAGGGATCAGCCCCAGCATTTT. It translates to CASSQGSRGRDQPQHF. J is TRBJ1-5 and V is TRBV4-1, with D maybe TRBD1 (6 bases). The germline V and J ends were trimmed by 1 base and 5 bases, with 15 bases remaining between them. Germline V gene lookup returns CDR1 MGHRA and CDR2 YSYEKL. The CDR3 length is 16 residues.

The chain couples TRBV9 to TRBJ1-1; no definite D call. The length of the CDR3 is 15 residues. From germline, CDR1 is SGDLS and CDR2 YYNGEE. With 0 bases removed from V and 2 bases from J, the gap between germline ends came to 11 bases. DNA of the CDR3: TGTGCCAGCAGCGTAGTCGCGGCCTTTAACACTGAAGCTTTCTTT. This codes for CASSVVAAFNTEAFF.

This sequence joins TRBV30 and TRBJ1-1; 8 bases are a match to TRBD1. CDR3 length: 12 amino acids. J was trimmed by 4 bases and V by 4 bases; bases with no gene match: 2. The germline gives CDR1 GTSNPN, CDR2 SVGIG (reference sequence). CDR3 DNA sequence: TGTGCCTGGAACAGGGGGGGCACTGAAGCTTTCTTT. This encodes CAWNRGGTEAFF.

The J gene is TRBJ2-7, the V gene TRBV4-3; 10 nucleotides align to TRBD2. The V segment lost 0 bases and the J segment 7 bases; nucleotides outside the gene matches: 9. The CDR3 has 16 residues. Germline V gene lookup returns CDR1 LGHNA and CDR2 YSLEER. CDR3 nucleotides: TGCGCCAGCAGCCAAGACTATCTGGGACTAGCGCGAGAGCAGTACTTC. This encodes CASSQDYLGLAREQYF.

V gene TRBV6-8 combines with J gene TRBJ1-2; 9 bases align to TRBD1. Per the germline V gene, CDR1 is MNHGY and CDR2 is SAAAGT. J was trimmed by 3 bases and V by 7 bases; bases with no gene match: 12. This CDR3 region has 16 residues. As DNA, the CDR3 is TGTGCCAGCACCAGACAGGGGGAGAAAGACTACTATGGCTACACCTTC. Protein: CASTRQGEKDYYGYTF.

The chain combines TRBV4-1 with TRBJ1-4, with 10 nucleotides matching TRBD1. From germline, CDR1 is MGHRA and CDR2 YSYEKL. Trimming took 4 bases from V and 5 from J; bases not matched to a gene: 4. This CDR3 is 15 amino acids long. CDR3: CASSRPGQGNEKLFF. The CDR3 DNA follows: TGCGCCAGCAGCCGACCGGGACAGGGGAATGAAAAACTGTTTTTT.

V and J are TRBV14 and TRBJ1-2; 8 bases match TRBD1. With 2 bases clipped from V and 13 bases from J, the junction kept 9 bases outside the gene matches. The germline gives CDR1 SGHDN, CDR2 FVKESK. This CDR3 is 13 amino acids long. This CDR3 is CASSQLQGALATF. In nucleotides, the CDR3 is TGTGCCAGCAGCCAACTTCAGGGGGCCCTGGCCACCTTC.

The chain combines TRBV9 with TRBJ2-2; maybe TRBD2 (5 bases). Germline V gives CDR1 SGDLS, CDR2 YYNGEE. Trimming removed 3 bases from V and 10 bases from J, with 10 bases in between. The CDR3 covers 12 residues. CDR3 amino acids: CASSGTYPELFF. DNA of the CDR3: TGTGCCAGCAGCGGGACTTACCCGGAGCTGTTTTTT.

The V gene is TRBV28, the J gene TRBJ2-3, with 10 bases fitting TRBD2. Germline V CDR1 and CDR2: MDHEN, SYDVKM. Trimming at V came to 0 bases and at J to 3 bases, leaving 3 bases not matched to a gene. This CDR3 spans 16 amino acids. The CDR3 DNA follows: TGTGCCAGCAGTTTATGGACTAGCGGGTTTACAGATACGCAGTATTTT. Protein: CASSLWTSGFTDTQYF.

The chain combines TRBV27 with TRBJ2-3; 7 bases are a match to TRBD2. Germline CDR1 and CDR2: MNHEY and SMNVEV (reference sequence). V lost 4 bases, J lost 4 bases, and 8 bases stayed unmatched. The CDR3 covers 15 residues. The CDR3 sequence: CASSYEGGSADTQYF. CDR3 nucleotide sequence: TGTGCCAGCAGTTATGAGGGAGGGAGCGCAGATACGCAGTATTTT.

J is TRBJ2-3 and V is TRBV9; 8 bases agree with TRBD2. The length of the CDR3 is 18 residues. Looked up from germline, CDR1 is SGDLS and CDR2 is YYNGEE. V lost 0 bases to trimming and J lost 1 base; unmatched junction nucleotides: 10. In nucleotides, the CDR3 is TGTGCCAGCAGCGTAGCTTATGGACGGGAGGGGGGCACAGATACGCAGTATTTT. Protein product: CASSVAYGREGGTDTQYF.

For this clone: Other DNA sequences in this specimen translate into the identical CDR3. The chain couples TRBV5-1 to TRBJ2-7; TRBD1 might be the D (6 bases). The V gene's germline CDR1 is SGHRS and CDR2 YFSETQ. CDR3 length: 14 residues. Trimming cost V 4 bases and J 3 bases, with 14 bases left between them. The CDR3 nucleotides read TGCGCCAGCAGCATCCTACAGGGAAGCTACGAGCAGTACTTC. Amino acid sequence: CASSILQGSYEQYF.

V and J are TRBV2 and TRBJ2-7; the D gene is possibly TRBD1 (6 bases). The CDR3 length is 12 residues. Trimming pared 5 bases from V and 6 bases from J, leaving 11 bases between. Germline CDR1 is SNHLY and CDR2 is FYNNEI. In DNA, the CDR3 is TGTGCCAGCAGTTCTACAGGGTCCGAGCAGTACTTC. Protein: CASSSTGSEQYF.

In this sample, this clone turned up a few times. This sequence joins TRBV5-1 and TRBJ1-4; a weak D match, TRBD1 (6 bases). V lost 0 bases, J lost 7 bases, and 16 bases lay in between. Germline assignment: CDR1 SGHRS and CDR2 YFSETQ. The CDR3 loop spans 16 amino acids. CDR3 bases: TGCGCCAGCAGCTTGGGAGGTACAGGGTCGTCTGAAAAACTGTTTTTT. This codes for CASSLGGTGSSEKLFF. The full variable domain, rest sourced from reference TRBV5-1 and TRBJ1-4, is KAGVTQTPRYLIKTRGQQVTLSCSPISGHRSVSWYQQTPGQGLQFLFEYFSETQRNKGNFPGRFSGRQFSNSRSEMNVSTLELGDSALYLCASSLGGTGSSEKLFFGSGTQLSVL.

The chain employs TRBV7-6 and TRBJ2-2; 10 nucleotides align to TRBD2. After removal of 3 bases from V and 1 base from J, the junction contained 2 bases not matched to a gene. The germline CDR1 and CDR2 sequences are SGHVS and FNYEAQ. This CDR3 has 16 amino acids. The CDR3 region has the DNA TGTGCCAGCAGCTTCTCTAGCGGGAGGAACACCGGGGAGCTGTTTTTT. Translated: CASSFSSGRNTGELFF. Combining the CDR3 with reference TRBV7-6 and TRBJ2-2 gives the whole variable domain GAGVSQSPRYKVTKRGQDVALRCDPISGHVSLYWYRQALGQGPEFLTYFNYEAQQDKSGLPNDRFSAERPEGSISTLTIQRTEQRDSAMYRCASSFSSGRNTGELFFGEGSRLTVL.